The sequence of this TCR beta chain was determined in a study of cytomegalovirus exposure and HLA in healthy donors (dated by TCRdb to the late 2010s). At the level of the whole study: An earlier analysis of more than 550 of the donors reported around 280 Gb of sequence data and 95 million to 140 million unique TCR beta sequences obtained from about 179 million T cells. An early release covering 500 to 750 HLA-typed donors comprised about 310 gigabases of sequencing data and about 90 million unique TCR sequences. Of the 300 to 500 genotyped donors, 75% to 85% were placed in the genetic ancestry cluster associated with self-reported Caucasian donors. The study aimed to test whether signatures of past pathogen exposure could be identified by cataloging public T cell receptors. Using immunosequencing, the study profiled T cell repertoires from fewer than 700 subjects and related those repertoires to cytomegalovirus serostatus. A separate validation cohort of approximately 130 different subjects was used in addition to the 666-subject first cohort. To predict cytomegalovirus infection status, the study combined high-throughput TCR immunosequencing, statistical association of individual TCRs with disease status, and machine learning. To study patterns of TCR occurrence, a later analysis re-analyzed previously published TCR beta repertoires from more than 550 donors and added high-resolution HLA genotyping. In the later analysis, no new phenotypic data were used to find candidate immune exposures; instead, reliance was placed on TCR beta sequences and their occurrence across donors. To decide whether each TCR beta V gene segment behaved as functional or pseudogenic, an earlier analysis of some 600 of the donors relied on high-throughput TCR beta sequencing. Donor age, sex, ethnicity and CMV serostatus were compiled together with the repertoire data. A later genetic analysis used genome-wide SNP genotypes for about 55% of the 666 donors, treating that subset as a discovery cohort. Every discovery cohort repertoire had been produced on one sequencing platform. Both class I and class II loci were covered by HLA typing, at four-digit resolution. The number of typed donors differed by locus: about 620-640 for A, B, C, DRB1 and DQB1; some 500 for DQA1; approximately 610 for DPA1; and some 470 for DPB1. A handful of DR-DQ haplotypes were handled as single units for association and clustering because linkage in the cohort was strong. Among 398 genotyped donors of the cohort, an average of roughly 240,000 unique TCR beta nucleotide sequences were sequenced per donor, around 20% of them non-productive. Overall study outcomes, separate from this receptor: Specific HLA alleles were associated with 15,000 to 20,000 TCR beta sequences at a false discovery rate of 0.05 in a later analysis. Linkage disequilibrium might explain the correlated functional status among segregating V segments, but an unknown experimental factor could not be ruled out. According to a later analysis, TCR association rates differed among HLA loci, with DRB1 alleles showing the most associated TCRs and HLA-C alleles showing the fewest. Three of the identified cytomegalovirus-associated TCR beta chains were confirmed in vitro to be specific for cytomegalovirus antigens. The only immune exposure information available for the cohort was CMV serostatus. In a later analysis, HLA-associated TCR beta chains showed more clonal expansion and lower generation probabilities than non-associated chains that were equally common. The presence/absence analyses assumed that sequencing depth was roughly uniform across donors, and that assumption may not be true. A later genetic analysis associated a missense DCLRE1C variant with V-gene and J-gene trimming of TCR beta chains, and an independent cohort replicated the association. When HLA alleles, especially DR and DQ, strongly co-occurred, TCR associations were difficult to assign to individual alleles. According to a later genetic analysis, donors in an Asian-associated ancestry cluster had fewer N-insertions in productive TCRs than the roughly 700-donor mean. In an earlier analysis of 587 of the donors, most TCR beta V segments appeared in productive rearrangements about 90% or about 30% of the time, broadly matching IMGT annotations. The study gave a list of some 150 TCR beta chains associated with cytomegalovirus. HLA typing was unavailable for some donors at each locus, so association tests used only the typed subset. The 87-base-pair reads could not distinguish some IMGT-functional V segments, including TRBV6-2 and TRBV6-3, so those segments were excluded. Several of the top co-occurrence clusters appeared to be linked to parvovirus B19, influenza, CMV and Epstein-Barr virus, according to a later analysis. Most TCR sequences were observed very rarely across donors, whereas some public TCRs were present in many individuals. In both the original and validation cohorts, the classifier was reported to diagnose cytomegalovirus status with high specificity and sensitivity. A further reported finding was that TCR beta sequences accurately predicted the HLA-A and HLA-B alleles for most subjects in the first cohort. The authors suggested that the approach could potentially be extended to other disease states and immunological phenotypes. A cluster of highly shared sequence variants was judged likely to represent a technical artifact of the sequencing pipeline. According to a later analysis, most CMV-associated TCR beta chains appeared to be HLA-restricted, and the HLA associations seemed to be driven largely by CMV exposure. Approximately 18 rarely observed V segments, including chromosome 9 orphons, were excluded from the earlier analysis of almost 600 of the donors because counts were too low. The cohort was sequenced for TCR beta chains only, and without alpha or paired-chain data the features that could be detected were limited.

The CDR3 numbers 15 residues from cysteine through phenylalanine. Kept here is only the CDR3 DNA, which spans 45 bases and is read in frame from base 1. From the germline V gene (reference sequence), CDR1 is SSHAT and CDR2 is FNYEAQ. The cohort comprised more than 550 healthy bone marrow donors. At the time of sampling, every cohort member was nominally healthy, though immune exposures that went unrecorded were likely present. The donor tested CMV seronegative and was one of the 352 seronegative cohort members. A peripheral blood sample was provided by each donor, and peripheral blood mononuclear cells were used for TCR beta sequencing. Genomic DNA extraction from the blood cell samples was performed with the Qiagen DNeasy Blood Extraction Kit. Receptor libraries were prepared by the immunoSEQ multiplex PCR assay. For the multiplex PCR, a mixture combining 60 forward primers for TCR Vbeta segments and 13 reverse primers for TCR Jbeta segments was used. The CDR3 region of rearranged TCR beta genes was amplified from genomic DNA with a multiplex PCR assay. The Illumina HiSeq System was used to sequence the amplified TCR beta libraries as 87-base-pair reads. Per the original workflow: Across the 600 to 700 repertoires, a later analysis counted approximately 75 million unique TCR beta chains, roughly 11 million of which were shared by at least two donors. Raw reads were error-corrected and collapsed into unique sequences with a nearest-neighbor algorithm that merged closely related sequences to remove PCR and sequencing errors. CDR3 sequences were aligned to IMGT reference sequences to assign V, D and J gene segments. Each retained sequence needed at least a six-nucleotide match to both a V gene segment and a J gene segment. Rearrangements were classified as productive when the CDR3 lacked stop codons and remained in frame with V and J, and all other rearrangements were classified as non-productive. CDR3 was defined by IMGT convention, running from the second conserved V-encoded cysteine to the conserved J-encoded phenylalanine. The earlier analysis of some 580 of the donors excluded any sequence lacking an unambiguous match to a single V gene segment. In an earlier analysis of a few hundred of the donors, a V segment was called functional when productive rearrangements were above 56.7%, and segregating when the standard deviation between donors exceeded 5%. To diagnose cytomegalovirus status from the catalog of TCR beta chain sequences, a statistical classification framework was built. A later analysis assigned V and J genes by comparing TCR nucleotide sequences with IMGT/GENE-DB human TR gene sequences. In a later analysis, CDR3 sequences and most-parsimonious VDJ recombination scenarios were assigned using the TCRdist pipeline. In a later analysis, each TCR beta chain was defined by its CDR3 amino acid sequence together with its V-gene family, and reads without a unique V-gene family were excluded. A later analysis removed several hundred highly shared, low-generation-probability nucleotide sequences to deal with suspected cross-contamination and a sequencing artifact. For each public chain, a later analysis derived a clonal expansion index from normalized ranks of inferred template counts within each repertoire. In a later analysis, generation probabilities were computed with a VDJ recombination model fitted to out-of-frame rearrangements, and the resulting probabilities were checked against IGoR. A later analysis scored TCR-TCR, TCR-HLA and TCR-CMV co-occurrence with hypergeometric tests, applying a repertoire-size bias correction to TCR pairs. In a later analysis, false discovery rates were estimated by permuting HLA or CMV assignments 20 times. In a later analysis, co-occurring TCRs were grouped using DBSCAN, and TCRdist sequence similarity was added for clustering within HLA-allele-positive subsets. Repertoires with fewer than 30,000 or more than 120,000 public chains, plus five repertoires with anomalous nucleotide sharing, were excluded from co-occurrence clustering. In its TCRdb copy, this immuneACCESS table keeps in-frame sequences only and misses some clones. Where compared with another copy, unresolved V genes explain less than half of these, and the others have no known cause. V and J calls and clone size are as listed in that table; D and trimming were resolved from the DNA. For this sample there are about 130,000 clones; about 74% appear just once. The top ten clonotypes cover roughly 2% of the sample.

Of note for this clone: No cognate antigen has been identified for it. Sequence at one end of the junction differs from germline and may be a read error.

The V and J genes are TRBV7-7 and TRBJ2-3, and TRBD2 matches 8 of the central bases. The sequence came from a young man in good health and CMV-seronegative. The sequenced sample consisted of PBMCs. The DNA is TGTGCTAGCAGCTTGGGCGGGGGGCGATTAGATACGCAGTATTTT. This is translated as CASSLGGGRLDTQYF. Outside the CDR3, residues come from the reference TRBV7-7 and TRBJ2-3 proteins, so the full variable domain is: GAGVSQSPRYKVTKRGQDVTLRCDPISSHATLYWYQQALGQGPEFLTYFNYEAQPDKSGLPSDRFSAERPEGSISTLTIQRTEQRDSAMYRCASSLGGGRLDTQYFGPGTRLTVL.